The clone carrying this T cell receptor beta chain has just a few counts. Adults between about 18 and 89 years of age took part from some 25 US areas. Categorization into cohorts depended on clinical history that participants reported. TCRdb's table, derived via immunoSEQ multiplex PCR, lists solely in-frame clones and lacks some. Of a few hundred thousand clones in the sample, over 75% were seen once. The germline V gene has CDR1 MNHEY and CDR2 SMNVEV (reference sequence). This CDR3 region has 19 residues. Unmatched junction bases numbered 15, after V lost 4 bases and J lost 0 bases. The data were obtained in a study of blood T cell repertoires in COVID-19. Across the whole study: Recovery among Cohort 3 donors was established by two negative PCRs, clearance, or symptom resolution.

The gene calls are TRBV27 and TRBJ1-2, with 9 bases fitting TRBD1. The clonotype originates from a man between 40 and 49 years old in a cohort exposed to, infected with or recovered from COVID-19 (not recorded which). The sequenced sample was PBMCs or T cells enriched from blood (not recorded which). The CDR3 DNA reads as TGTGCCAGCAGTTCCGGGGGACAGGGTGTATTTGGGGCTAACTATGGCTACACCTTC. Its translation is CASSSGGQGVFGANYGYTF.